Listed here are 26 T cell receptor beta chains from one sample, sequenced in a study of shared clonotypes between healthy human individuals. Some clones are missing from TCRdb's copy, which holds only in-frame ones; the method was immunoSEQ multiplex PCR. The sample has approximately 1.5 million clones, 98% seen once. The sample comprised naive CD4+ T cells sorted from blood. The subset denotes: CD45RA+ positively selected. All receptors come from a man aged 25 to 45 in good health.

J is TRBJ2-7 and V is TRBV19; D remains ambiguous. With 4 bases removed from V and 6 bases from J, the gap between germline ends came to 13 bases. The CDR3 is 13 amino acids. Germline CDR1 and CDR2: LNHDA and SQIVND (reference sequence). Here the CDR3 DNA reads TGTGCCAGTAGTACCCATCTCGTTGTCGAGCAGTACTTC. Encoded protein: CASSTHLVVEQYF. Full variable domain (rest looked up from reference TRBV19 and TRBJ2-7): DGGITQSPKYLFRKEGQNVTLSCEQNLNHDAMYWYRQDPGQGLRLIYYSQIVNDFQKGDIAEGYSVSREKKESFPLTVTSAQKNPTAFYLCASSTHLVVEQYFGPGTRLTVT.

This clone has only one observation. This chain uses TRBV7-9 with TRBJ2-7; 7 bases map to TRBD1. The V segment lost 0 bases and the J segment 7 bases; nucleotides outside the gene matches: 12. Per germline, CDR1 SEHNR and CDR2 FQNEAQ (reference sequence). This CDR3 has 16 amino acids. The CDR3, as DNA: TGTGCCAGCAGCTTAGCTTCGGGACAGCCCTTTTGGGAGCAGTACTTC. Protein product: CASSLASGQPFWEQYF.

V is TRBV7-8 and J is TRBJ2-2; D is unclear. There are 15 residues in the CDR3. Trimming removed 5 bases from V and 5 bases from J, with 15 bases in between. In germline, CDR1 is SGHVS, CDR2 FQNEAQ. The CDR3 sequence: CASSRHTRMTGELFF. CDR3 in DNA: TGTGCCAGCAGCCGCCACACGAGAATGACCGGGGAGCTGTTTTTT.

This sequence joins TRBV18 and TRBJ2-6; 11 bases are a match to TRBD1. In germline, CDR1 is KGHSH, CDR2 LQKENI. V shed 6 bases, J shed 2 bases, and the junction held 9 bases outside the gene matches. The CDR3 covers 18 residues. The CDR3: CASSTSGTGGPGANVLTF. The CDR3 DNA sequence: TGTGCCAGCTCGACCTCCGGGACAGGGGGGCCTGGGGCCAACGTCCTGACTTTC.

The chain combines TRBV5-1 with TRBJ2-1; D is uncertain. V lost 0 bases to trimming and J lost 5 bases, with 12 bases between them. Germline V gene data show CDR1 as SGHRS and CDR2 as YFSETQ. This CDR3 is built from 15 residues. CDR3 residues: CASSLDNLSNNEQFF. For the CDR3, the DNA is TGCGCCAGCAGCTTGGATAACCTGAGTAACAATGAGCAGTTCTTC. Together with reference TRBV5-1 and TRBJ2-1, the CDR3 gives the full variable domain: KAGVTQTPRYLIKTRGQQVTLSCSPISGHRSVSWYQQTPGQGLQFLFEYFSETQRNKGNFPGRFSGRQFSNSRSEMNVSTLELGDSALYLCASSLDNLSNNEQFFGPGTRLTVL.

The table lists this clone with a count of one. This chain uses TRBV2 with TRBJ1-4, with a tentative D call TRBD1 (6 bases). Germline V gives CDR1 SNHLY, CDR2 FYNNEI. V was shortened by 6 bases and J by 11 bases, with 13 bases between the two germline ends. The CDR3 is 12 residues long. In DNA, the CDR3 is TGTGCCAGCAGGGAGGGGGGGTGGAAACTGTTTTTT. Translating it yields CASREGGWKLFF.

This rearrangement joins TRBV6-6 to TRBJ2-5, with TRBD2 matching over 7 bases. The V and J ends lost 4 bases and 4 bases, in that order; junction bases with no gene match: 12. Germline CDR1 is MNHNY and CDR2 is SVGAGI (reference sequence). This CDR3 is 16 amino acids long. CDR3 in DNA: TGTGCCAGCAGTTCCACCCCTCCGGGCGGGGGAGAGACCCAGTACTTC. As protein: CASSSTPPGGGETQYF.

The V call is TRBV7-2, the J call TRBJ2-3, with 7 bases aligning to TRBD1. V dropped 5 bases and J dropped 2; count of bases not matched to a gene: 4. The CDR3 runs 14 residues. Germline assignment: CDR1 SGHTA and CDR2 FQGNSA. The CDR3 spells CASSLDRATDTQYF. CDR3 sequence (DNA): TGTGCCAGCAGCCTTGACAGGGCCACAGATACGCAGTATTTT.

The V and J genes are TRBV28 and TRBJ2-7; the D is unclear. The germline gives CDR1 MDHEN, CDR2 SYDVKM. V shed 3 bases and J shed 5 bases, with 8 bases lying between them. The CDR3 runs 12 residues. The CDR3 is CASSLVRNEQYF. Written as DNA, the CDR3 is TGTGCCAGCAGTTTGGTCCGAAACGAGCAGTACTTC.

Note on this clone: The sample contains more than one DNA sequence encoding this CDR3. This chain uses TRBV5-6 with TRBJ2-3; no firm D call. Germline V gene lookup returns CDR1 SGHDT and CDR2 YYEEEE. V lost 0 bases, J lost 0 bases, and 5 bases lay in between. This CDR3 has 14 residues. In DNA, the CDR3 is TGTGCCAGCAGCTTGGGGCTGAGCACAGATACGCAGTATTTT. This gives the protein CASSLGLSTDTQYF.

The rearrangement uses TRBV7-3 and TRBJ2-1; 13 bases are shared with TRBD2. Germline V gene sequence: CDR1 SGHTA, CDR2 FQGTGA. The junction had 22 bases not matched to a gene; V was cut back by 6 bases and J by 8 bases. This CDR3 has 20 residues. The CDR3 sequence: CASSGSWTSGRAPSGYEQFF. The DNA for the CDR3 is TGTGCCAGCAGTGGATCCTGGACTAGCGGGAGAGCCCCATCGGGATATGAGCAGTTCTTC. Together with reference TRBV7-3 and TRBJ2-1, the CDR3 gives the full variable domain: GAGVSQTPSNKVTEKGKYVELRCDPISGHTALYWYRQSLGQGPEFLIYFQGTGAADDSGLPNDRFFAVRPEGSVSTLKIQRTERGDSAVYLCASSGSWTSGRAPSGYEQFFGPGTRLTVL.

This clone appeared a single time. The sample contains more than one DNA sequence encoding this CDR3. J is TRBJ2-3 and V is TRBV7-9; 8 nucleotides match TRBD2. Germline assignment: CDR1 SEHNR and CDR2 FQNEAQ (reference sequence). The CDR3 runs to 14 residues. V was clipped by 5 bases and J by 3 bases; unmatched bases: 4. CDR3 protein: CASSQRELTDTQYF. The CDR3 region has the DNA TGTGCCAGCAGCCAGCGGGAGTTGACAGATACGCAGTATTTT.

The CDR3 loop is CASSLGGFNYGYTF. In nucleotides, the CDR3 is TGTGCCAGCAGCTTGGGGGGATTTAACTATGGCTACACCTTC. V usage is TRBV5-4 and J usage is TRBJ1-2; D not certain. CDR1 is SGHNT, CDR2 YYREEE, per germline (reference sequence). The length of the CDR3 is 14 residues. V lost 0 bases and J 1 base, leaving 7 bases between the germline ends.

The chain uses TRBV27 and TRBJ2-5, with D possibly TRBD1 on 5 matching bases. The germline V gene encodes CDR1 MNHEY and CDR2 SMNVEV (reference sequence). Trimming took off 3 bases at V and 2 bases at J, with 10 bases between the two ends. CDR3 length equals 14 residues. CDR3 residues: CASSFTGRQETQYF. For the CDR3, the DNA is TGTGCCAGCAGTTTTACAGGCAGGCAAGAGACCCAGTACTTC.

The chain uses TRBV7-9 and TRBJ2-5, with a possible D match to TRBD1 (6 bases). The CDR3 is 15 residues long. Germline V lookup: CDR1 SEHNR, CDR2 FQNEAQ (reference sequence). The V gene lost 5 bases and the J gene lost 1 base, with 14 bases spanning the gap. This CDR3 is CASSPVLGGQETQYF. CDR3 nucleotide sequence: TGTGCCAGCAGCCCCGTCTTAGGGGGCCAAGAGACCCAGTACTTC. Variable domain in full (rest from reference TRBV7-9 and TRBJ2-5): DTGVSQNPRHKITKRGQNVTFRCDPISEHNRLYWYRQTLGQGPEFLTYFQNEAQLEKSRLLSDRFSAERPKGSFSTLEIQRTEQGDSAMYLCASSPVLGGQETQYFGPGTRLLVL.

The rearrangement links TRBV18 to TRBJ2-7, with D tentatively TRBD1 (6 bases). Germline V gene data show CDR1 as KGHSH and CDR2 as LQKENI. The CDR3 contains 15 residues. Trimming left V 2 bases short and J 5 bases short, with 16 bases between. The CDR3, as DNA: TGTGCCAGCTCACCAAAGGGTGGGGGCTTCGACGAGCAGTACTTC. Encoded protein: CASSPKGGGFDEQYF. The variable domain in full, with the rest retrieved from reference TRBV18 and TRBJ2-7, is NAGVMQNPRHLVRRRGQEARLRCSPMKGHSHVYWYRQLPEEGLKFMVYLQKENIIDESGMPKERFSAEFPKEGPSILRIQQVVRGDSAAYFCASSPKGGGFDEQYFGPGTRLTVT.

V and J are TRBV4-3 and TRBJ1-4; D is possibly TRBD1 (6 bases). The CDR3 has 17 amino acids. CDR1 is LGHNA and CDR2 is YSLEER in the germline V gene. Deletions cut 3 bases from V and 3 bases from J, with 17 bases between. CDR3 nucleotides: TGCGCCAGCAGCCAGCAGTCCGGGGGCTTGGCTAATGAAAAACTGTTTTTT. Translation: CASSQQSGGLANEKLFF.

With respect to this clone: Other nucleotide sequences from this sample produce the same CDR3. Written as DNA, the CDR3 is TGTGCCAGCAGCCGGACGGTCCAAGAGACCCAGTACTTC. It encodes CASSRTVQETQYF. The rearrangement uses TRBV6-5 and TRBJ2-5; D not certain. CDR3 length: 13 amino acids. The V end lost 6 bases, the J end lost 1 base, and 9 bases lay between the germline ends. The germline V gene encodes CDR1 MNHEY and CDR2 SVGAGI.

The chain joins TRBV19 to TRBJ2-7, with unresolved D. Germline CDR1 is LNHDA and CDR2 is SQIVND (reference sequence). This CDR3 region has 11 residues. V lost 8 bases and J lost 0, with 5 bases in between. CDR3: CASASSYEQYF. For the CDR3, the DNA is TGTGCCAGTGCAAGCTCCTACGAGCAGTACTTC.

J is TRBJ2-1 and V is TRBV6-1; 13 bases are shared with TRBD2. The CDR3 is 14 residues long. Germline CDR1 is MNHNS and CDR2 is SASEGT. After removal of 6 bases from V and 12 bases from J, the junction contained 8 bases not matched to a gene. This chain's CDR3 is CASSPGTSGTPQFF. Here the CDR3 DNA reads TGTGCCAGCAGCCCGGGGACTAGCGGGACCCCGCAGTTCTTC.

The rearrangement joins TRBV10-2 to TRBJ2-7, with TRBD1 matching 8 bases. Trimming cost V 3 bases and J 7 bases; bases outside gene matches: 5. This CDR3 spans 13 amino acids. In germline, CDR1 is WSHSY, CDR2 SAAADI. CDR3 DNA: TGCGCCAGCAGTGACAGGGGGCCTGGGGAGCAGTACTTC. Its protein product is CASSDRGPGEQYF.

As to this clone: Other DNA sequences in this specimen translate into the identical CDR3. The gene calls are TRBV7-2 and TRBJ2-1; no reliable D call. The CDR3 is made up of 14 amino acids. Germline lookup yields CDR1 SGHTA and CDR2 FQGNSA. The V and J ends lost 3 bases and 0 bases respectively, with 6 bases between them. CDR3 coding DNA: TGTGCCAGCAGCTTGAGTTTCTCCTACAATGAGCAGTTCTTC. Its protein is CASSLSFSYNEQFF. Drawing the rest from reference TRBV7-2 and TRBJ2-1, the complete variable domain is GAGVSQSPSNKVTEKGKDVELRCDPISGHTALYWYRQSLGQGLEFLIYFQGNSAPDKSGLPSDRFSAERTGGSVSTLTIQRTQQEDSAVYLCASSLSFSYNEQFFGPGTRLTVL.

The chain recombines TRBV7-9 with TRBJ2-1; D uncertain. V was shortened by 5 bases and J by 4 bases, with 18 bases between the two germline ends. The V gene's germline CDR1 is SEHNR and CDR2 FQNEAQ (reference sequence). The CDR3 is 16 residues long. CDR3 DNA: TGTGCCAGCAGCCGACCAGTCGCGTATCTTTACAATGAGCAGTTCTTC. As protein: CASSRPVAYLYNEQFF.

The rearrangement links TRBV2 to TRBJ2-1; 13 bases fit TRBD2. The V gene end was trimmed by 6 bases and the J gene end by 1 base; junction bases not matched to a gene: 21. CDR1 and CDR2 from the germline V gene are SNHLY and FYNNEI. The CDR3 spans 22 residues. CDR3 loop: CASRTNTGGAGLAGRSYNEQFF. The CDR3 bases are TGTGCCAGCAGGACAAACACAGGGGGCGCGGGACTAGCGGGAAGGTCCTACAATGAGCAGTTCTTC.

The chain couples TRBV5-1 to TRBJ2-1; 11 bases map to TRBD2. CDR1 is SGHRS, CDR2 YFSETQ, per germline. Trimming removed 1 base from V and 8 bases from J; junction bases left unmatched: 8. The CDR3 is 16 amino acids. For the CDR3, the DNA is TGCGCCAGCAGCTTGTTCCTAGCGGGAGGCGGCCATGAGCAGTTCTTC. Protein sequence: CASSLFLAGGGHEQFF.

The chain uses TRBV21-1 and TRBJ2-7; whether TRBD2, the table's D call, matches the DNA was not checked. TRBV21-1 is assigned pseudogene status. There are 12 residues in the CDR3. CDR3: CASNRDAYEQYF. CDR3 DNA sequence: TGTGCCAGCAATCGGGATGCCTACGAGCAGTACTTC.